What follows are 23 T cell receptor beta chains derived from one specimen sequenced in a study of Ad26.COV2.S vaccination and SARS-CoV-2 variants. Assay: immunoSEQ multiplex PCR; the TCRdb copy retains only in-frame clones and omits some. The sample has about 350,000 clones; 70% to 90% are singletons. The treatment here: some 19 received Ad26.COV2.S at low or high dose, single or two shots; about 5 received placebo; per-sample allocation not given. Samples came from day 63 after the first vaccine or placebo injection. The material was peripheral blood, obtained in a trial of Ad26.COV2.S vaccine versus placebo. These receptor sequences come from a person between 18 and 65 years old who received the Ad26.COV2.S COVID-19 vaccine or a placebo.

The chain joins TRBV11-2 to TRBJ2-7, with 12 bases that match TRBD2. CDR1 is SGHAT, CDR2 FQNNGV, per germline. This CDR3 comprises 15 residues. J lost 3 bases, V lost 5 bases, and 5 bases had no gene match. The CDR3 DNA reads as TGTGCCAGCAGCCTCGGACTAGCGGGACTCTACGAGCAGTACTTC. The encoded protein is CASSLGLAGLYEQYF. Combining the CDR3 with reference TRBV11-2 and TRBJ2-7 gives the whole variable domain EAGVAQSPRYKIIEKRQSVAFWCNPISGHATLYWYQQILGQGPKLLIQFQNNGVVDDSQLPKDRFSAERLKGVDSTLKIQPAKLEDSAVYLCASSLGLAGLYEQYFGPGTRLTVT.

The chain uses TRBV6-2 or TRBV6-3 and TRBJ2-3, with D possibly called TRBD1 or TRBD2 (5 bases each). V was cut by 2 bases and J by 15 bases, with 12 bases left in between. The germline CDR1 and CDR2 sequences are MNHEY and SVGEGT. The CDR3 spans 11 residues. The CDR3 region is CASSYGTLIYF. In DNA, the CDR3 is TGTGCCAGCAGTTACGGGACCTTAATATATTTT.

This sequence joins TRBV13 and TRBJ2-7; possibly TRBD2 for D (6 bases). With 2 bases removed from V and 6 bases from J, the gap between germline ends came to 11 bases. From germline, CDR1 is PRHDT and CDR2 FYEKMQ (reference sequence). The CDR3 extends over 13 amino acids. CDR3 region: CASSLRGRSEQYF. Here the CDR3 DNA reads TGTGCCAGCAGCTTACGAGGGAGGTCCGAGCAGTACTTC. Based on the CDR3 plus reference TRBV13 and TRBJ2-7, the full variable domain is AAGVIQSPRHLIKEKRETATLKCYPIPRHDTVYWYQQGPGQDPQFLISFYEKMQSDKGSIPDRFSAQQFSDYHSELNMSSLELGDSALYFCASSLRGRSEQYFGPGTRLTVT.

This clone was counted a single time. This chain connects TRBV25-1 to TRBJ2-7; TRBD1 agrees at 7 bases. Germline V gene sequence: CDR1 MGHDK, CDR2 SYGVNS. The trim removed 4 bases at V and 7 bases at J, leaving 4 bases unmatched. This CDR3 region has 12 residues. Here the CDR3 DNA reads TGTGCCAGCAGTGTCGGACAGGTAGAGCAGTACTTC. Translating it yields CASSVGQVEQYF.

The gene calls are TRBV6-6 and TRBJ1-1, with D tentatively TRBD1 (6 bases). V was pared by 0 bases and J by 7 bases, with 18 bases between. Germline V gene data show CDR1 as MNHNY and CDR2 as SVGAGI (reference sequence). The CDR3 length is 16 residues. The CDR3 is CASSYSQGRVENEAFF. CDR3 DNA: TGTGCCAGCAGTTACTCGCAGGGGCGCGTCGAAAATGAAGCTTTCTTT.

CDR3: CASSQPPGIPRQDTQYF. In nucleotides, the CDR3 is TGCGCCAGCAGCCAACCCCCGGGGATTCCACGACAGGATACGCAGTATTTT. V and J are TRBV4-3 and TRBJ2-3; D may be TRBD1 or TRBD2 (5 bases each). Germline loops: CDR1 LGHNA, CDR2 YSLEER. V was trimmed by 2 bases and J by 6 bases, leaving 21 bases between them. This CDR3 is built from 17 residues.

The rearrangement links TRBV11-2 to TRBJ2-1; 8 bases are shared with TRBD2. CDR1 and CDR2 from the germline V gene are SGHAT and FQNNGV. V was clipped by 7 bases and J by 3 bases; unmatched bases: 14. This CDR3 region has 17 residues. CDR3 residues: CASTLRPGGLNYNEQFF. CDR3 coding DNA: TGTGCCAGCACCCTCCGTCCGGGGGGGCTTAACTACAATGAGCAGTTCTTC.

The J gene is TRBJ1-2, the V gene TRBV30; the D gene is possibly TRBD1 (6 bases). The CDR3 extends over 15 amino acids. Germline CDR1 GTSNPN, CDR2 SVGIG (reference sequence). The germline V and J ends were trimmed by 3 bases and 4 bases, with 18 bases remaining between them. The CDR3: CAWSGTPDGPYGYTF. Written as DNA, the CDR3 is TGTGCCTGGAGCGGGACACCCGACGGCCCCTATGGCTACACCTTC.

The sample holds a few counts of this clone. The rearrangement links TRBV27 to TRBJ1-5; no definite D call. Trimming left V 5 bases short and J 5 bases short, with 16 bases between. The CDR3 is 15 residues long. The V gene's germline CDR1 is MNHEY and CDR2 SMNVEV (reference sequence). The CDR3 DNA follows: TGTGCCAGCAGTCGAGGACGGGATATGTATCAGCCCCAGCATTTT. This gives the protein CASSRGRDMYQPQHF.

The J gene is TRBJ1-1, the V gene TRBV30; D is perhaps TRBD1 (6 bases). V dropped 0 bases and J dropped 4 bases, with 12 bases sitting between them. The germline gives CDR1 GTSNPN, CDR2 SVGIG (reference sequence). The CDR3 totals 14 residues. The CDR3 bases are TGTGCCTGGAGTGTAATAGGGGGATTCACTGAAGCTTTCTTT. This codes for CAWSVIGGFTEAFF. Full variable domain (missing parts from reference TRBV30 and TRBJ1-1): SQTIHQWPATLVQPVGSPLSLECTVEGTSNPNLYWYRQAAGRGLQLLFYSVGIGQISSEVPQNLSASRPQDRQFILSSKKLLLSDSGFYLCAWSVIGGFTEAFFGQGTRLTVV.

This clone was seen more than once but under ten times. V usage is TRBV5-1 and J usage is TRBJ2-7; 8 nucleotides match TRBD1. V trimming: 4 bases; J trimming: 6 bases; junction bases outside the gene matches: 9. This CDR3 is 14 amino acids long. Looked up from germline, CDR1 is SGHRS and CDR2 is YFSETQ. The CDR3 protein is CASSRTGQVREQYF. The CDR3 DNA follows: TGCGCCAGCAGCAGGACAGGGCAGGTTCGCGAGCAGTACTTC.

This chain joins TRBV28 and TRBJ2-4; D possibly corresponds to TRBD1 (5 bases). The CDR3 extends over 12 amino acids. Per germline, CDR1 MDHEN and CDR2 SYDVKM. V was pared by 3 bases and J by 8 bases, with 8 bases between. This chain's CDR3 is CASSFQGHIQYF. CDR3 nucleotide sequence: TGTGCCAGCAGTTTCCAGGGCCACATTCAGTACTTC.

The gene calls are TRBV15 and TRBJ2-7, with D unresolved. The germline gives CDR1 LNHNV, CDR2 YYDKDF (reference sequence). This CDR3 comprises 14 residues. The V end lost 1 base, the J end lost 3 bases, and 10 bases lay between the germline ends. CDR3 region: CATSRGYENYEQYF. The CDR3, as DNA: TGTGCCACCAGCAGAGGATACGAAAACTACGAGCAGTACTTC.

This clone was seen just once. The rearrangement uses TRBV5-5 and TRBJ2-3; a weak D match, TRBD1 (5 bases). The V end lost 9 bases, the J end lost 2 bases, and 16 bases lay between the germline ends. The CDR3 runs 14 residues. The germline V gene encodes CDR1 SGHKS and CDR2 YYEKEE (reference sequence). CDR3 loop: CATTRGQDTDTQYF. DNA for the CDR3: TGTGCCACTACCCGAGGACAAGACACAGATACGCAGTATTTT.

The rearrangement uses TRBV5-1 and TRBJ1-1; TRBD1 might be the D (5 bases). CDR3 length: 17 amino acids. The germline V gene has CDR1 SGHRS and CDR2 YFSETQ. V shed 0 bases and J shed 1 base, with 16 bases lying between them. The CDR3 here is CASSLGGGTAANTEAFF. The CDR3 region has the DNA TGCGCCAGCAGCTTGGGGGGAGGGACGGCAGCGAACACTGAAGCTTTCTTT.

On this clone: The same CDR3 arises from other DNA sequences in this sample as well. The chain uses TRBV9 and TRBJ1-6, with TRBD1 identical over 9 bases. With V trimmed by 5 bases and J by 8 bases, 5 bases remained unmatched. The CDR3 runs 14 residues. Germline CDR1 and CDR2: SGDLS and YYNGEE. In DNA, the CDR3 is TGTGCCAGCAGTGCGGGACAGGGAGATTCACCCCTCCACTTT. Its translation: CASSAGQGDSPLHF.

The rearrangement uses TRBV5-5 and TRBJ1-1; D is undetermined. The germline V and J ends were trimmed by 5 bases and 4 bases, with 15 bases remaining between them. This CDR3 spans 14 amino acids. Germline loops: CDR1 SGHKS, CDR2 YYEKEE (reference sequence). CDR3 coding DNA: TGTGCCAGCAGGCTAGCGGGCGAGGGCACTGAAGCTTTCTTT. It yields the protein CASRLAGEGTEAFF.

The J gene is TRBJ2-2, the V gene TRBV5-1; 7 bases align to TRBD2. CDR1 SGHRS and CDR2 YFSETQ come from the germline V gene. This CDR3 has 15 residues. V lost 4 bases to trimming and J lost 9 bases; unmatched junction nucleotides: 12. The CDR3: CASSPGGGDGRELFF. CDR3 coding DNA: TGCGCCAGCAGCCCTGGCGGGGGAGATGGCCGGGAGCTGTTTTTT.

The gene calls are TRBV7-2 and TRBJ1-5, with a weak D call TRBD1 (5 bases). V was shortened by 1 base and J by 6 bases, with 13 bases between the two germline ends. Germline values: CDR1 SGHTA, CDR2 FQGNSA. The CDR3 loop spans 15 amino acids. CDR3 amino acids: CASSLVRGDGQPQHF. The DNA of the CDR3 is TGTGCCAGCAGCTTAGTACGGGGGGACGGTCAGCCCCAGCATTTT.

This sequence joins TRBV6-5 and TRBJ2-3; the D is unclear. The CDR3 has 13 residues. Germline V gives CDR1 MNHEY, CDR2 SVGAGI. V was pared by 6 bases and J by 0 bases, with 7 bases between. The CDR3 sequence is CASRRISTDTQYF. For the CDR3, the DNA is TGTGCCAGCAGAAGAATTAGCACAGATACGCAGTATTTT.

V and J are TRBV19 and TRBJ1-1; D unclear. In germline, CDR1 is LNHDA, CDR2 SQIVND (reference sequence). The V end lost 3 bases, the J end lost 1 base, and 15 bases lay between the germline ends. The CDR3 covers 16 residues. The CDR3 nucleotides read TGTGCCAGTAGTATCGTGCCGCGGGGAGGGAACACTGAAGCTTTCTTT. Protein: CASSIVPRGGNTEAFF.

The gene calls are TRBV6-2 or TRBV6-3 and TRBJ2-1; 10 bases line up with TRBD2. Per the germline V gene, CDR1 is MNHEY and CDR2 is SVGEGT. The CDR3 has 17 residues. The V gene end was trimmed by 6 bases and the J gene end by 6 bases; junction bases not matched to a gene: 14. CDR3 in amino acids: CASSATALAGIGNEQFF. The CDR3 DNA sequence: TGTGCCAGCAGCGCAACCGCACTAGCGGGGATAGGCAATGAGCAGTTCTTC.

The gene calls are TRBV13 and TRBJ2-3, with D tentatively TRBD1 or TRBD2 (6 bases each). The CDR3 spans 18 residues. V lost 5 bases and J 2 bases, leaving 23 bases between the germline ends. The V gene's germline CDR1 is PRHDT and CDR2 FYEKMQ (reference sequence). The CDR3 DNA reads TGTGCCAGCAGCACCCGGGCCGGAGCCGGGGGCACCACAGATACGCAGTATTTT. Amino acids: CASSTRAGAGGTTDTQYF.